This T cell receptor beta chain was profiled in a study of molecular identifiers for immune sequencing clone quantification. This clonotype was picked up a small number of times. In TCRdb, the PCR reads were re-called with MiXCR into one record per CDR3 protein. The sample lists just under 65,000 distinct CDR3 sequences, less than 20% occurring once. This CDR3 has 14 residues. From germline, CDR1 is SQVTM and CDR2 ANQGSEA. The V gene end was trimmed by 6 bases and the J gene end by 1 base; junction bases not matched to a gene: 5. The chain joins TRBV29-1 to TRBJ1-2; 10 bases are shared with TRBD1. Specimen: naive CD8+ T cells from blood, with Jurkat cell RNA spiked in. This sample's subset: FACS-sorted CD8+CD4-CCR7+CD45RA+ naive T cells. This sequence was found in a human donor in good health. Some libraries in this study had Jurkat cell RNA spiked in. CDR3 in amino acids: CSVDRDRGNYGYTF. The CDR3 DNA reads TGCAGCGTCGATCGGGACAGGGGTAACTATGGCTACACCTTC. Combining the CDR3 with reference TRBV29-1 and TRBJ1-2 gives the whole variable domain SAVISQKPSRDICQRGTSLTIQCQVDSQVTMMFWYRQQPGQSLTLIATANQGSEATYESGFVIDKFPISRPNLTFSTLTVSNMSPEDSSIYLCSVDRDRGNYGYTFGSGTRLTVV.